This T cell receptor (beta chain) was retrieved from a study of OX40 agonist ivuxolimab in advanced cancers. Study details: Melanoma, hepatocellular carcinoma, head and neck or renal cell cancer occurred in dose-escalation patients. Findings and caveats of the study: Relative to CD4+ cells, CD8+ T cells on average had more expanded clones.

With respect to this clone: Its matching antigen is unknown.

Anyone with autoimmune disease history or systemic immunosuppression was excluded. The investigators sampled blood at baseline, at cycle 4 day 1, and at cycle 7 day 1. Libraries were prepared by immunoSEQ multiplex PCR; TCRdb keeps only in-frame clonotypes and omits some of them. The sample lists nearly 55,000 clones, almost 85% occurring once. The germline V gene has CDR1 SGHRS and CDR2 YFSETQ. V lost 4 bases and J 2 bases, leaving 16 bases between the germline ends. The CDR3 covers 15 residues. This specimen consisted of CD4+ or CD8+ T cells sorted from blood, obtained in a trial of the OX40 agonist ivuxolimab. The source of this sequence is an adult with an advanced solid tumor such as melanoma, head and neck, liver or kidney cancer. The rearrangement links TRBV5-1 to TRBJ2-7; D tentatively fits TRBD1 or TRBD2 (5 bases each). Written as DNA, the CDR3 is TGCGCCAGCAGCCCCGGTGGGACGGAAACCTACGAGCAGTACTTC. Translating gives CASSPGGTETYEQYF. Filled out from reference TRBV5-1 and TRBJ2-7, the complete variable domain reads KAGVTQTPRYLIKTRGQQVTLSCSPISGHRSVSWYQQTPGQGLQFLFEYFSETQRNKGNFPGRFSGRQFSNSRSEMNVSTLELGDSALYLCASSPGGTETYEQYFGPGTRLTVT.